The rows below give T cell receptor beta chains drawn from one sample of a study of monozygotic twins with inflammatory bowel disease. TCRdb re-called the 5' RACE reads; one entry per CDR3 protein, DNA not given. The sample totals fewer than 350,000 distinct CDR3 sequences. Sequencing was performed on blood. The receptors were gathered from a human donor with ulcerative colitis or Crohn's disease, or a healthy co-twin of an affected twin (not recorded which). CDR3s include the opening cysteine and the closing phenylalanine or tryptophan.

V gene,J gene,CDR3 protein
TRBV2,TRBJ2-7,CASLSGTPPYEQYF
TRBV6-4,TRBJ2-2,CASSDDIFWGDTGELFF
TRBV24-1,TRBJ2-1,CATSDPGLAGGRSSYNEQFF
TRBV15,TRBJ2-1,CATSRDRGRKYNEQFF
TRBV11-2,TRBJ2-7,CASSPFWSGTYEQYF
TRBV27,TRBJ1-6,CASSTGRLASPLHF
TRBV5-1,TRBJ1-1,CASSLGSPGEAFF
TRBV7-2,TRBJ1-4,CASSLAQPGQRGKLFF
TRBV5-1,TRBJ2-7,CASSFLKPSYEQYF
TRBV6-6,TRBJ2-2,CASSYASYTGELFF
TRBV29-1,TRBJ2-2,CSVPGQGTGELFF
TRBV25-1,TRBJ2-7,CASKGGGYEQYF
TRBV11-2,TRBJ2-4,CASSLLLAKNIQYF
TRBV5-1,TRBJ2-1,CASSTSGLVSNEQFF
TRBV30,TRBJ2-1,CAWSRPTGSREQFF
TRBV7-9,TRBJ1-1,CASAALTEAFF
TRBV15,TRBJ2-3,CATSRRQGDTQYF
TRBV6-5,TRBJ2-1,CASSYSGRAENEQFF
TRBV20-1,TRBJ2-3,CSASQGQGATDTQYF
TRBV6-2/TRBV6-3,TRBJ2-7,CATAYSAGIRYEQYF
TRBV20-1,TRBJ2-1,CSARGLIDEQFF
TRBV27,TRBJ2-1,CASSKVLEASGEYNEQFF
TRBV20-1,TRBJ1-2,CSARTPGKSEYGYTF
TRBV14,TRBJ2-7,CASSQEVAGAGGEQYF
TRBV12-3/TRBV12-4,TRBJ2-7,CASSLQGLAGEGYEQYF
TRBV5-1,TRBJ1-5,CASSLEGAHQPQHF
TRBV24-1,TRBJ2-2,CATSDWRQNTGELFF
TRBV7-8,TRBJ2-5,CASSDGQGGETQYF
TRBV3-1,TRBJ1-1,CASSQGGGYTNTEAFF
TRBV25-1,TRBJ2-7,CASSDRFSYEQYF
TRBV20-1,TRBJ2-1,CSAEGLAGGAYNEQFF
TRBV15,TRBJ2-6,CATSFPGQSSGANVLTF
TRBV7-2,TRBJ2-3,CASSLVPTGLTDTQYF
TRBV25-1,TRBJ2-1,CASSPLQEQFF
TRBV5-1,TRBJ2-7,CASSLPTSGRAEQYF
TRBV10-3,TRBJ2-7,CAISPGQGYEQYF
TRBV20-1,TRBJ2-7,CSALSQGRRVYEQYF
TRBV7-9,TRBJ2-7,CASSSLNWGISSYEQYF
TRBV24-1,TRBJ2-1,CATSDTRTSVNEQFF
TRBV20-1,TRBJ2-1,CSAWLREGSYNEQFF
TRBV20-1,TRBJ2-1,CSARQGGSDEQFF
TRBV3-1,TRBJ2-1,CASSPTRNEQFF
TRBV4-1,TRBJ1-3,CASSQDAGTPSSGNTIYF
TRBV5-1,TRBJ2-3,CASSLGSGEDYSLTDTQYF
TRBV20-1,TRBJ1-1,CSARGRVNTEAFF
TRBV6-2/TRBV6-3,TRBJ1-5,CASSYSFQPQHF
TRBV14,TRBJ2-7,CASSRRTVTYEQYF
TRBV7-2,TRBJ2-1,CASRPDRGGYNEQFF